This T cell receptor beta chain was sequenced in a study of vaccination and CD4 T cells after COVID-19. The study, taken as a whole, reports: Convalescent patients saw a median around 83% of their reactive clones show up only after vaccination.

V shed 2 bases, J shed 3 bases, and the junction held 2 bases outside the gene matches. This CDR3 spans 16 amino acids. Germline V lookup: CDR1 LNHNV, CDR2 YYDKDF (reference sequence). An Oncomine TCR Beta short-read assay was used to sequence the DNA from cultured CD4+ T cells. MiXCR, run by TCRdb on the PCR reads, gives a single entry per CDR3 protein. The data hold some 9,100 distinct CDR3 sequences, with roughly 49% observed a single time. Sample treatment: roughly ten-day PBMC culture with coronavirus spike peptide pools or control peptides (ViraFEST assay). CD4+ T cells of the unexposed donor were collected before the COVID-19 pandemic (2011-2018). This clonotype was seen a few times. Its specificity is not known.

Sequencing was done on a sample of CD4+ T cells from blood, cultured in vitro. The TCR was taken from a human donor in good health. The rearrangement links TRBV15 to TRBJ2-3; 13 bases line up with TRBD2. For the CDR3, the DNA is TGTGCCACCAGCAGATCGGGACTAGCGGGAACAGATACGCAGTATTTT. It specifies CATSRSGLAGTDTQYF.